The 24 T cell receptor beta chains given below trace back to one sample, sequenced in a study of neurological immune-mediated disorders. One entry per CDR3 protein, called by TCRdb with MiXCR from the 5' RACE reads. The table lists about 70,000 distinct CDR3 sequences, around 5% of them singletons. Sequencing was done on a sample of PBMCs. Source of these receptors: a human donor with multiple sclerosis. The donor label of this sample is uncertain.

This clonotype was counted many times. The V gene is TRBV12-3 or TRBV12-4, the J gene TRBJ1-1; no clear D gene. Deletions cut 3 bases from V and 0 bases from J, with 8 bases between. CDR3 length: 14 residues. The CDR3 DNA sequence: TGTGCCAGCAGTTTGAGAGGTATGAACACTGAAGCTTTCTTT. Translated, it gives CASSLRGMNTEAFF.

This clonotype has ten or more counts. V and J are TRBV10-3 and TRBJ2-3; 11 bases line up with TRBD2. Trimming at V came to 6 bases and at J to 4 bases, leaving 9 bases not matched to a gene. CDR1 ENHRY and CDR2 SYGVKD come from the germline V gene. The length of the CDR3 is 16 residues. The CDR3 loop reads CAISFTSGGRPDTQYF. The CDR3 DNA reads TGTGCCATCAGCTTTACTAGCGGGGGTCGCCCAGATACGCAGTATTTT.

This clonotype was seen at least ten times. The chain combines TRBV5-6 with TRBJ2-2; 7 nucleotides agree with TRBD2. Germline assignment: CDR1 SGHDT and CDR2 YYEEEE. V was pared by 1 base and J by 4 bases, with 7 bases of the junction left unmatched. The CDR3 sequence is 16 residues long. CDR3 nucleotides: TGTGCCAGCAGCTTGTACGGGGTAGCGGGCACCGGGGAGCTGTTTTTT. It specifies CASSLYGVAGTGELFF.

This clonotype was detected ten times or more. The V call is TRBV6-1, the J call TRBJ1-1; no reliable D call. The CDR3 covers 13 residues. Trimming removed 7 bases at V and 6 bases at J, with 15 bases between. The germline V gene has CDR1 MNHNS and CDR2 SASEGT. The CDR3 here is CASTRSGASEAFF. Here the CDR3 DNA reads TGTGCCAGCACCCGATCTGGAGCGTCTGAAGCTTTCTTT.

There are many counts of this clonotype. The rearrangement uses TRBV12-3 or TRBV12-4 and TRBJ2-1; maybe TRBD1 (5 bases). The V end lost 5 bases, the J end lost 4 bases, and 15 bases lay between the germline ends. The CDR3 totals 15 residues. This CDR3 is CASSQIQVSYNEQFF. In DNA form, the CDR3 reads TGTGCCAGCAGTCAAATACAGGTGTCATACAATGAGCAGTTCTTC.

This clonotype was observed many times. This sequence joins TRBV18 and TRBJ2-3; TRBD2 matches 7 bases. V shed 5 bases and J 1 base; nucleotides not matched to a gene: 9. Per germline, CDR1 KGHSH and CDR2 LQKENI. This CDR3 region has 16 residues. The CDR3 loop is CASSNREVGGTDTQYF. The CDR3 bases are TGTGCCAGCTCAAACCGGGAGGTAGGGGGCACAGATACGCAGTATTTT.

Ten or more counts support this clonotype. The chain recombines TRBV5-1 with TRBJ2-3; D possibly matches TRBD1 or TRBD2 (5 bases each). The V and J ends lost 1 base and 1 base respectively, with 10 bases between them. In germline, CDR1 is SGHRS, CDR2 YFSETQ. This CDR3 region has 15 residues. As DNA, the CDR3 is TGCGCCAGCAGCTTGTGGGGGTCGGGCACAGATACGCAGTATTTT. Its translation: CASSLWGSGTDTQYF.

This clonotype has a count of ten or more. The chain is built from TRBV5-1 and TRBJ1-5, with 7 bases lining up with TRBD1. Germline loops: CDR1 SGHRS, CDR2 YFSETQ. After removal of 2 bases from V and 4 bases from J, the junction contained 9 bases not matched to a gene. CDR3 length equals 16 residues. CDR3 nucleotide sequence: TGCGCCAGCAGCTTACAACCAGGGGGAGGTAATCAGCCCCAGCATTTT. Translating it yields CASSLQPGGGNQPQHF.

This clonotype was found many times. The genes are TRBV5-1 and TRBJ1-2; TRBD1 might be the D (5 bases). This CDR3 has 15 amino acids. CDR1 SGHRS and CDR2 YFSETQ come from the germline V gene. V lost 2 bases and J lost 7, with 18 bases in between. The CDR3 is CASSFTVGQDSGYTF. The CDR3, as DNA: TGCGCCAGCAGCTTTACGGTAGGGCAAGACAGTGGCTACACCTTC.

This clonotype was counted ten times or more. Here the CDR3 reads CASSPDQGFRDEQFF. For the CDR3, the DNA is TGTGCCAGCAGCCCTGATCAGGGGTTCCGAGATGAGCAGTTCTTC. The rearrangement uses TRBV4-2 and TRBJ2-1, with D maybe TRBD1 (6 bases). CDR1 LGHNA and CDR2 YNFKEQ come from the germline V gene. V lost 4 bases, J lost 8 bases, and 18 bases lay in between. The CDR3 has 15 amino acids.

This clonotype was observed at least ten times. The chain links TRBV5-6 to TRBJ2-2; weak D call: TRBD2 (7 bases). Per germline, CDR1 SGHDT and CDR2 YYEEEE. This CDR3 is 17 amino acids long. Deletions cut 5 bases from V and 1 base from J, with 18 bases between. Written as DNA, the CDR3 is TGTGCCAGCAGGCGGATGGGCGGGGGCTTGAACACCGGGGAGCTGTTTTTT. It encodes CASRRMGGGLNTGELFF.

This clonotype was detected many times. This rearrangement joins TRBV5-1 to TRBJ2-2; TRBD1 matches at 11 bases. This CDR3 spans 15 amino acids. Germline V gene data show CDR1 as SGHRS and CDR2 as YFSETQ. The junction had 2 bases not matched to a gene; V was cut back by 2 bases and J by 5 bases. CDR3 in amino acids: CASSFGTGGTGELFF. The CDR3 DNA reads as TGCGCCAGCAGCTTCGGGACAGGGGGGACCGGGGAGCTGTTTTTT.

At least ten counts were recorded for this clonotype. The J gene is TRBJ2-3, the V gene TRBV11-2; D possibly corresponds to TRBD2 (6 bases). Germline V gene lookup returns CDR1 SGHAT and CDR2 FQNNGV. The CDR3 runs 11 residues. Trimming pared 11 bases from V and 5 bases from J, leaving 11 bases between. The CDR3, as DNA: TGTGCCTCCGGGGGTGAAGATACGCAGTATTTT. It encodes CASGGEDTQYF.

This clonotype was observed many times. This chain joins TRBV7-9 and TRBJ1-2; unclear D gene. CDR3 length equals 13 residues. Germline assignment: CDR1 SEHNR and CDR2 FQNEAQ (reference sequence). The V end was cut by 5 bases, the J end by 7 bases, with 14 bases between. DNA of the CDR3: TGTGCCAGCAGCATCACCGAAAGGTCTGGCTACACCTTC. This sequence encodes CASSITERSGYTF.

There are many counts of this clonotype. The chain recombines TRBV20-1 with TRBJ2-1; TRBD1 aligns across 8 bases. J lost 5 bases, V lost 0 bases, and 6 bases had no gene match. CDR1 DFQATT and CDR2 SNEGSKA come from the germline V gene (reference sequence). CDR3 size: 15 residues. The DNA for the CDR3 is TGCAGTGCTAGAGATTTGCAGGGGGCTGACAATGAGCAGTTCTTC. It encodes CSARDLQGADNEQFF.

This clonotype was recorded many times. The chain joins TRBV5-1 to TRBJ1-2; a possible D gene is TRBD1 (5 bases). The CDR3 has 13 residues. The germline V and J ends were trimmed by 7 bases and 6 bases, with 16 bases remaining between them. Looked up from germline, CDR1 is SGHRS and CDR2 is YFSETQ. The CDR3 reads CASSLAGADGYTF. The CDR3 nucleotides read TGCGCCAGCTCCCTGGCCGGGGCGGATGGCTACACCTTC.

At least ten counts were recorded for this clonotype. V is TRBV11-3 and J is TRBJ2-2; 9 bases map to TRBD1. Germline V CDR1 and CDR2: SGHNT, YENEEA. The CDR3 runs 16 residues. The V and J ends lost 3 bases and 0 bases, in that order; junction bases with no gene match: 2. CDR3 coding DNA: TGTGCCAGCAGCTTGGGACAGGGATCGAACACCGGGGAGCTGTTTTTT. Its translation is CASSLGQGSNTGELFF.

This clonotype was picked up many times. This rearrangement joins TRBV5-6 to TRBJ2-3; no reliable D call. This CDR3 contains 14 residues. Germline V gives CDR1 SGHDT, CDR2 YYEEEE. Trimming stripped 3 bases from V and 3 bases from J, with 11 bases between. The CDR3: CASSSFGPTDTQYF. The CDR3 coding sequence is TGTGCCAGCAGCTCATTTGGACCAACAGATACGCAGTATTTT. The full variable domain, its missing parts supplied by reference TRBV5-6 and TRBJ2-3, is DAGVTQSPTHLIKTRGQQVTLRCSPKSGHDTVSWYQQALGQGPQFIFQYYEEEERQRGNFPDRFSGHQFPNYSSELNVNALLLGDSALYLCASSSFGPTDTQYFGPGTRLTVL.

At least ten counts were recorded for this clonotype. The rearrangement joins TRBV6-4 to TRBJ2-1, with D possibly TRBD2 on 7 matching bases. CDR1 and CDR2 (germline): MRHNA, SNTAGT. The germline V and J ends were trimmed by 2 bases and 6 bases, with 11 bases remaining between them. The CDR3 is 14 residues long. The CDR3 loop reads CASSDEGGVNEQFF. The CDR3 region has the DNA TGTGCCAGCAGTGACGAAGGGGGGGTCAATGAGCAGTTCTTC.

There are many counts of this clonotype. V usage is TRBV5-1 and J usage is TRBJ1-2; 7 bases match TRBD1. The length of the CDR3 is 16 residues. The germline gives CDR1 SGHRS, CDR2 YFSETQ. The ends lost 1 base at V and 7 bases at J; junction bases unmatched: 13. The CDR3 spells CASSLTSGPGGRGYTF. The CDR3, as DNA: TGCGCCAGCAGCTTGACGTCCGGGCCAGGGGGACGTGGCTACACCTTC.

This clonotype showed up many times. This chain links TRBV7-2 with TRBJ2-3, with 10 bases fitting TRBD2. Germline CDR1 is SGHTA and CDR2 is FQGNSA. J was trimmed by 6 bases and V by 1 base; bases with no gene match: 7. CDR3 length: 16 amino acids. The CDR3, as DNA: TGTGCCAGCAGCTTAGGGCTAGCGGGGGCTGGGGATACGCAGTATTTT. Amino acids: CASSLGLAGAGDTQYF.

Ten or more counts support this clonotype. The gene calls are TRBV10-3 and TRBJ2-7; 9 nucleotides agree with TRBD1. The trim removed 10 bases at V and 4 bases at J, leaving 8 bases unmatched. Germline CDR1 ENHRY, CDR2 SYGVKD. The CDR3 has 13 residues. The DNA for the CDR3 is TGTGCCACCGCAGACAGGGGGTCTTACGAGCAGTACTTC. Translating it yields CATADRGSYEQYF.

This clonotype was detected ten times or more. The rearrangement links TRBV5-6 to TRBJ1-6, with no clear D. CDR1 SGHDT and CDR2 YYEEEE come from the germline V gene. This CDR3 is 18 amino acids long. V gave up 3 bases and J gave up 4 bases, with 20 bases separating them. The CDR3 sequence is CASSSEGTGWSYNSPLHF. The CDR3 DNA is TGTGCCAGCAGCTCTGAAGGAACCGGGTGGAGTTATAATTCACCCCTCCACTTT.

This clonotype was seen ten or more times. The gene calls are TRBV6-1 and TRBJ2-6; perhaps TRBD1 as D (5 bases). CDR1 MNHNS and CDR2 SASEGT come from the germline V gene. Between the trimmed V and J ends, which lost 2 bases and 4 bases, there was a span of 12 bases. The CDR3 sequence is 16 residues long. CDR3 DNA: TGTGCCAGCAGTGAAAGTTTAGGGGCCGGGGCCAACGTCCTGACTTTC. Its translation: CASSESLGAGANVLTF.